This T cell receptor beta chain derives from a study of cytomegalovirus exposure and HLA in healthy donors. CDR1 and CDR2 (germline): MGHDK, SYGVNS. There are 17 residues in the CDR3. The ends were cut back, 5 bases at V and 0 bases at J, with 14 bases in the middle. PCR was performed using 60 Vbeta and 13 Jbeta primers. Some clones are missing from TCRdb's copy, which holds only in-frame ones; the method was immunoSEQ multiplex PCR. This table holds about 60,000 clones, 73% found once. Study-level results: For presence/absence analyses, sequencing depth was assumed to be roughly uniform across donors. In the analysis, some V segments, TRBV6-2 and TRBV6-3 included, were excluded as indistinguishable.

On this clone itself: Antigen unknown.

The clonotype originates from a man aged 50-59 years in good health and CMV-seronegative. V is TRBV25-1 and J is TRBJ2-6, with D unclear. The specimen sequenced was PBMCs. The CDR3 here is CASSRTVPNSGANVLTF. The CDR3 DNA sequence: TGTGCCAGCAGTCGCACAGTCCCTAACTCTGGGGCCAACGTCCTGACTTTC.